This record covers a single T cell receptor (beta chain). This entry comes from a study of cytomegalovirus exposure and HLA in healthy donors. TCRdb keeps only in-frame clones here, not all; method: immunoSEQ multiplex PCR. The sample lists tens of thousands of clones, approximately 93% occurring once. CDR1 and CDR2 from the germline V gene are SEHNR and FQNEAQ (reference sequence). The CDR3 covers 16 residues. V dropped 6 bases and J dropped 0 bases, with 15 bases sitting between them. The receptor was derived from a man aged 18 to 29 in good health and CMV-seropositive. The specimen was PBMCs. V is TRBV7-9 and J is TRBJ1-3; D not resolved. The CDR3 DNA reads as TGTGCCAGCAGGCCTACGTCGGGAGTCTCTGGAAACACCATATATTTT. Its translation is CASRPTSGVSGNTIYF.